Listed here are 21 T cell receptor beta chains from one sample, sequenced in a study of blood T cells in healthy people across ages. Primers used in a second PCR of roughly 6 to 11 cycles were a sample-barcoded 5' primer and a J-beta primer mix. MiXCR was run by TCRdb on the 5' RACE reads, yielding one entry per CDR3 protein. The data contain hundreds of thousands of distinct CDR3 sequences, 40% to 50% of them singletons. Sequenced sample: blood. These receptors all come from a man in his 60s in good health.

The chain carries TRBV4-2 and TRBJ1-1; 9 nucleotides agree with TRBD1. In germline, CDR1 is LGHNA, CDR2 YNFKEQ. The CDR3 contains 16 residues. V trimming: 4 bases; J trimming: 11 bases; junction bases outside the gene matches: 17. CDR3 protein: CASSPPPGSGTGRAFF. CDR3 nucleotide sequence: TGTGCCAGCAGCCCCCCCCCTGGGTCAGGGACAGGGCGCGCTTTCTTT.

The chain combines TRBV7-8 with TRBJ2-7; 7 nucleotides align to TRBD2. After removal of 6 bases from V and 5 bases from J, the junction contained 13 bases not matched to a gene. The CDR3 totals 15 residues. Per the germline V gene, CDR1 is SGHVS and CDR2 is FQNEAQ. In DNA form, the CDR3 reads TGTGCCAGCAGGGTTGGAACGGGGGGAGAAAACGAGCAGTACTTC. This gives the protein CASRVGTGGENEQYF.

The chain links TRBV30 to TRBJ2-7; D could derive from TRBD1 or TRBD2 (5 bases each). Germline values: CDR1 GTSNPN, CDR2 SVGIG (reference sequence). The CDR3 has 12 amino acids. Trimming cost V 4 bases and J 5 bases, with 12 bases left between them. The CDR3 protein is CAWNLGTHEQYF. CDR3 DNA: TGTGCCTGGAATCTCGGGACCCACGAGCAGTACTTC.

The chain couples TRBV29-1 to TRBJ2-7; perhaps TRBD1 as D (6 bases). The CDR3 length is 11 residues. V was trimmed by 5 bases and J by 6 bases, leaving 11 bases between them. Germline assignment: CDR1 SQVTM and CDR2 ANQGSEA. Written as DNA, the CDR3 is TGCAGCGTTCGGACAGCTCTCGAGCAGTACTTC. This codes for CSVRTALEQYF.

The chain recombines TRBV7-2 with TRBJ1-5; unclear D gene. V was pared by 1 base and J by 3 bases, with 7 bases between. This CDR3 spans 14 amino acids. The germline gives CDR1 SGHTA, CDR2 FQGNSA. The CDR3 DNA reads TGTGCCAGCAGCTTAGTTATCTCCAATCAGCCCCAGCATTTT. Its translation: CASSLVISNQPQHF. Full variable domain (rest looked up from reference TRBV7-2 and TRBJ1-5): GAGVSQSPSNKVTEKGKDVELRCDPISGHTALYWYRQSLGQGLEFLIYFQGNSAPDKSGLPSDRFSAERTGGSVSTLTIQRTQQEDSAVYLCASSLVISNQPQHFGDGTRLSIL.

The chain couples TRBV30 to TRBJ2-3; no definite D call. CDR3 length: 14 residues. Germline V gene lookup returns CDR1 GTSNPN and CDR2 SVGIG (reference sequence). V was trimmed by 4 bases and J by 1 base, leaving 12 bases between them. CDR3 amino acids: CAWTRGSGTDTQYF. In nucleotides, the CDR3 is TGTGCCTGGACGCGCGGCTCGGGCACAGATACGCAGTATTTT.

The chain combines TRBV25-1 with TRBJ2-1; D unresolved. The tail of the sequence fits TRBJ2-7 better, so the J call may be wrong. Germline V gene data show CDR1 as MGHDK and CDR2 as SYGVNS. The CDR3 extends over 14 amino acids. The CDR3 here is CASSADTSYNEQYF. In DNA, the CDR3 is TGTGCCAGCAGTGCCGACACATCCTACAATGAGCAGTACTTC.

The sample holds a few counts of this clonotype. The gene calls are TRBV7-9 and TRBJ2-3; D uncertain. Looked up from germline, CDR1 is SEHNR and CDR2 is FQNEAQ (reference sequence). Trimming removed 5 bases at V and 2 bases at J, with 8 bases between. The CDR3 totals 13 residues. The CDR3 DNA reads as TGTGCCAGCAGCGAGCGCGTCACAGATACGCAGTATTTT. This codes for CASSERVTDTQYF.

Comments on this clonotype: A read error may account for a junction end that differs from germline. The chain combines TRBV7-9 with TRBJ2-1, with 11 bases identical to TRBD2. From germline, CDR1 is SEHNR and CDR2 FQNEAQ (reference sequence). The CDR3 is 15 residues long. The CDR3 sequence: CANSPWDSGGDEQFF. DNA for the CDR3: TGTGCCAACAGCCCGTGGGATAGCGGGGGGGATGAGCAGTTCTTC.

The chain couples TRBV6-4 to TRBJ2-1; TRBD2 is a possible D gene (6 bases). Germline values: CDR1 MRHNA, CDR2 SNTAGT. This CDR3 is built from 16 residues. The V gene lost 2 bases and the J gene lost 5 bases, with 16 bases spanning the gap. The CDR3 here is CASSDEVAEGNNEQFF. The CDR3 region has the DNA TGTGCCAGCAGTGACGAGGTAGCGGAGGGAAACAATGAGCAGTTCTTC.

The gene calls are TRBV20-1 and TRBJ2-3, with 8 nucleotides matching TRBD1. The CDR3 has 16 residues. Trimming took 0 bases from V and 4 from J; bases not matched to a gene: 9. Germline CDR1 DFQATT, CDR2 SNEGSKA (reference sequence). CDR3 loop: CSARDARTGSSDTQYF. CDR3 nucleotides: TGCAGTGCTAGAGACGCACGGACAGGGAGCTCAGATACGCAGTATTTT.

The J gene is TRBJ2-4, the V gene TRBV7-9; 13 bases agree with TRBD2. The J call may be wrong; the DNA end is better matched by TRBJ2-7. Germline CDR1 SEHNR, CDR2 FQNEAQ (reference sequence). The CDR3 is 17 amino acids. This CDR3 is CASSQRTSGGAGGEQYF. In nucleotides, the CDR3 is TGTGCCAGCAGCCAACGTACTAGCGGGGGGGCCGGAGGCGAGCAGTACTTC.

J is TRBJ1-4 and V is TRBV4-1, with D possibly matching TRBD1 (6 bases). The CDR3 length is 13 residues. Germline CDR1 MGHRA, CDR2 YSYEKL. The V gene lost 4 bases and the J gene lost 8 bases, with 11 bases spanning the gap. CDR3 protein: CASSPRGLEKLFF. In DNA, the CDR3 is TGCGCCAGCAGCCCGAGGGGGTTAGAAAAACTGTTTTTT.

This clonotype was observed a handful of times. J is TRBJ2-7 and V is TRBV6-5; 9 bases line up with TRBD2. Germline V gene lookup returns CDR1 MNHEY and CDR2 SVGAGI. The CDR3 has 15 residues. Unmatched junction bases numbered 9, after V lost 7 bases and J lost 2 bases. The CDR3 region has the DNA TGTGCCAGCACCGGGATAGCGGGGGTCACCTACGAGCAGTACTTC. It translates to CASTGIAGVTYEQYF.

This clonotype came up a few times. The rearrangement joins TRBV6-2 or TRBV6-3 to TRBJ2-5; the D gene is possibly TRBD2 (6 bases). This CDR3 is built from 13 residues. The V gene's germline CDR1 is MNHEY and CDR2 SVGEGT. V lost 0 bases and J 6 bases, leaving 8 bases between the germline ends. This CDR3 is CASSYSAGKTQYF. The CDR3 region has the DNA TGTGCCAGCAGTTACTCGGCGGGGAAGACCCAGTACTTC.

The sample holds a few counts of this clonotype. The J gene is TRBJ2-7, the V gene TRBV5-5; D gene unclear. V gave up 2 bases and J gave up 2 bases, with 8 bases separating them. Germline V gene sequence: CDR1 SGHKS, CDR2 YYEKEE (reference sequence). This CDR3 is 13 amino acids long. In DNA, the CDR3 is TGTGCCAGCAGCTTTGCGGTTACCTACGAGCAGTACTTC. It codes for CASSFAVTYEQYF.

Of note for this clonotype: The missing conserved phenylalanine or tryptophan at the end of this CDR3 makes a read error likely. The CDR3 protein is CASSERWHSVEQFL. CDR3 nucleotide sequence: TGTGCCAGCAGTGAACGGTGGCACAGCGTTGAGCAGTTCTTA. The chain uses TRBV2 and TRBJ2-1, with unresolved D. The V end was cut by 2 bases, the J end by 9 bases, with 14 bases between. Germline-derived CDR1 and CDR2 are SNHLY and FYNNEI. The CDR3 length is 14 residues.

The chain couples TRBV5-1 to TRBJ2-7, with D uncertain. V dropped 4 bases and J dropped 2 bases, with 10 bases sitting between them. The CDR3 is 13 residues long. Germline lookup yields CDR1 SGHRS and CDR2 YFSETQ. Written as DNA, the CDR3 is TGCGCCAGCAGCCCCAGTCCGCCCTACGAGCAGTACTTC. Amino acids: CASSPSPPYEQYF.

This clonotype was seen only a few times. The gene calls are TRBV25-1 and TRBJ2-2; D possibly corresponds to TRBD2 (7 bases). CDR1 and CDR2 (germline): MGHDK, SYGVNS. The CDR3 spans 15 residues. V dropped 6 bases and J dropped 4 bases, with 15 bases sitting between them. The CDR3 is CASRGGGKSTGELFF. The CDR3 nucleotides are TGTGCCAGCAGGGGAGGGGGTAAGAGCACCGGGGAGCTGTTTTTT.

The V gene is TRBV4-3, the J gene TRBJ2-3; TRBD2 matches 11 bases. The ends lost 2 bases at V and 2 bases at J; junction bases unmatched: 6. Germline loops: CDR1 LGHNA, CDR2 YSLEER. This CDR3 is built from 17 residues. The CDR3, as DNA: TGCGCCAGCAGCCAACCCTCTAGCGGGGGGTTCACAGATACGCAGTATTTT. This sequence encodes CASSQPSSGGFTDTQYF.

This clonotype appeared a few times. The chain combines TRBV5-1 with TRBJ1-2; 7 bases align to TRBD1. This CDR3 has 14 residues. Germline CDR1 SGHRS, CDR2 YFSETQ. Trimming removed 4 bases from V and 3 bases from J; junction bases left unmatched: 6. CDR3 loop: CASSLHTGDYGYTF. CDR3 nucleotide sequence: TGCGCCAGCAGCCTGCATACAGGGGACTATGGCTACACCTTC.